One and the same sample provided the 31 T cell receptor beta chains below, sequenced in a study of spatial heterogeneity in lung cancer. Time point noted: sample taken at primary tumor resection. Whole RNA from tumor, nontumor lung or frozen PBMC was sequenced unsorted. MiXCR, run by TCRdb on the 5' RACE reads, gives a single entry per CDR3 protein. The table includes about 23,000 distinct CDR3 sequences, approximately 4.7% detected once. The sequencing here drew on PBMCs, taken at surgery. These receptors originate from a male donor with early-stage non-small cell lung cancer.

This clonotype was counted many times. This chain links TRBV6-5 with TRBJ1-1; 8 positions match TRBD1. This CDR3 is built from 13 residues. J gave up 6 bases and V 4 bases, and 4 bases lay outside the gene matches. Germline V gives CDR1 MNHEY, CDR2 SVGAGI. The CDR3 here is CASSFTGGAEAFF. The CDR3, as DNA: TGTGCCAGCAGTTTTACAGGGGGGGCTGAAGCTTTCTTT.

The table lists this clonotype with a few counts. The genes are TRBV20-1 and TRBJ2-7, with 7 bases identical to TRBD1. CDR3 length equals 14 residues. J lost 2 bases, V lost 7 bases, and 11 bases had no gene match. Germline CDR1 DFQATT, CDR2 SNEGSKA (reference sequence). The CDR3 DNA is TGCAGTGTCCTCCCGGGACAGATTACCTACGAGCAGTACTTC. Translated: CSVLPGQITYEQYF.

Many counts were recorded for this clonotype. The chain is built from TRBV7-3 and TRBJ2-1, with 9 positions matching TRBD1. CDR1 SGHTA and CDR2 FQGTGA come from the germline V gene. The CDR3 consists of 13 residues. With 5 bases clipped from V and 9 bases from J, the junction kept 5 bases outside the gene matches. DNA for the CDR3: TGTGCCAGCAGCCGGGACAGGGCGGTTGAGCAGTTCTTC. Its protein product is CASSRDRAVEQFF.

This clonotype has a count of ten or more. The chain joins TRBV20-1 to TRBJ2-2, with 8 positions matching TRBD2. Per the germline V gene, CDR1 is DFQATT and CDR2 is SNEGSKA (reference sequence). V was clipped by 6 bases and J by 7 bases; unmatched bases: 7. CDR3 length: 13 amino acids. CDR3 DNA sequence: TGCAGTGCCAACACCGGGGGGGTCGGGGAGCTGTTTTTT. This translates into CSANTGGVGELFF.

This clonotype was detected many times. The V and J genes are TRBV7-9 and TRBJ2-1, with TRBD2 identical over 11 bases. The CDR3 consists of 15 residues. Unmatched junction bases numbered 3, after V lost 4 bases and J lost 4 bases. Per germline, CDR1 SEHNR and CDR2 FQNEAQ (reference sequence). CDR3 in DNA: TGTGCCAGCAGCTACGGGACTAGCGGTTACAATGAGCAGTTCTTC. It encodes CASSYGTSGYNEQFF.

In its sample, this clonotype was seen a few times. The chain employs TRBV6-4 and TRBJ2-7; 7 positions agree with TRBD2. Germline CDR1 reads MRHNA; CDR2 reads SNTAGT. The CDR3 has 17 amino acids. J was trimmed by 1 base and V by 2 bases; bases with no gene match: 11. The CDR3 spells CASSDARVGGVSYEQYF. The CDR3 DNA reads TGTGCCAGCAGTGACGCCCGGGTGGGGGGGGTATCCTACGAGCAGTACTTC.

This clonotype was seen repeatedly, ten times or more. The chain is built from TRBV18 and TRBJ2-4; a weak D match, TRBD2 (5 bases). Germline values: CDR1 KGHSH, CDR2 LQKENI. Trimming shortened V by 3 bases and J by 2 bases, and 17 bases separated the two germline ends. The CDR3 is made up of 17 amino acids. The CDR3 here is CASSPAGPLDSKNIQYF. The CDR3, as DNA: TGTGCCAGCTCACCGGCGGGCCCCCTGGATTCCAAAAACATTCAGTACTTC.

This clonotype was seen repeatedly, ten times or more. The CDR3 DNA reads as TGTGCCAGCAGCACCTCCTCCAGTGGCAATCAGCCCCAGCATTTT. Translating gives CASSTSSSGNQPQHF. The rearrangement uses TRBV6-5 and TRBJ1-5; D unresolved. Per the germline V gene, CDR1 is MNHEY and CDR2 is SVGAGI. V lost 6 bases, J lost 2 bases, and 14 bases lay in between. The CDR3 is 15 amino acids.

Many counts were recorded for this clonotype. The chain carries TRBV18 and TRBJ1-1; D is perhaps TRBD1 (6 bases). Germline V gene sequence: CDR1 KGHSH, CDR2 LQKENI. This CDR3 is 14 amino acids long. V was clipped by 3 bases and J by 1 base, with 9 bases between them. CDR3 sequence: CASSPNRENTEAFF. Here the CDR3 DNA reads TGTGCCAGCTCACCTAACAGGGAGAACACTGAAGCTTTCTTT.

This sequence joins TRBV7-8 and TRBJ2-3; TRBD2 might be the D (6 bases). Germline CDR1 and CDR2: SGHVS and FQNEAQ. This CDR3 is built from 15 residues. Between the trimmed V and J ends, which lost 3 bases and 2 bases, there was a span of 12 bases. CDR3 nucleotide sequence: TGTGCCAGCAGCTTGCGGGACGGACTCACAGATACGCAGTATTTT. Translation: CASSLRDGLTDTQYF.

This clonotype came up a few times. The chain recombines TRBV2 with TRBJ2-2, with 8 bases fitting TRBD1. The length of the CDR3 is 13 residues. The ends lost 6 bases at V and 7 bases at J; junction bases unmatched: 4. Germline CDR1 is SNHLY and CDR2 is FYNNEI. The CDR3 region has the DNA TGTGCCAGCAGGACAGGGGTCGGCGGGGAGCTGTTTTTT. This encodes CASRTGVGGELFF.

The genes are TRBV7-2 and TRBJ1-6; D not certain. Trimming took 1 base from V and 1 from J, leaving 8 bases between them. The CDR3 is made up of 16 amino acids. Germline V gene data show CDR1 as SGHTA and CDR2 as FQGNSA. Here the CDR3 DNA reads TGTGCCAGCAGCTTAGTGGGCGGTTCCTATAATTCACCCCTCCACTTT. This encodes CASSLVGGSYNSPLHF. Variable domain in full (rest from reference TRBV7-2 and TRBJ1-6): GAGVSQSPSNKVTEKGKDVELRCDPISGHTALYWYRQSLGQGLEFLIYFQGNSAPDKSGLPSDRFSAERTGGSVSTLTIQRTQQEDSAVYLCASSLVGGSYNSPLHFGNGTRLTVT.

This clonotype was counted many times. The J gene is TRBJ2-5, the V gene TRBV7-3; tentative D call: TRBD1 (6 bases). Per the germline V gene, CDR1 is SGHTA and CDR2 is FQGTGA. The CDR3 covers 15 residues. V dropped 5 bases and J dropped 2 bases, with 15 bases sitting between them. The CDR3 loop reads CASSLTGIVQETQYF. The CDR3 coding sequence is TGTGCCAGCAGCCTGACAGGAATAGTACAAGAGACCCAGTACTTC.

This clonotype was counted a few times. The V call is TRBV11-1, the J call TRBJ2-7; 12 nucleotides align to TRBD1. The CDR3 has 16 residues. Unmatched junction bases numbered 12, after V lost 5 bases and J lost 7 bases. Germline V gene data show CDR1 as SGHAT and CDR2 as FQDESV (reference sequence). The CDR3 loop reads CASSPSPGQGAGEQYF. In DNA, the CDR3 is TGTGCCAGCAGCCCTAGCCCGGGACAGGGGGCAGGTGAGCAGTACTTC.

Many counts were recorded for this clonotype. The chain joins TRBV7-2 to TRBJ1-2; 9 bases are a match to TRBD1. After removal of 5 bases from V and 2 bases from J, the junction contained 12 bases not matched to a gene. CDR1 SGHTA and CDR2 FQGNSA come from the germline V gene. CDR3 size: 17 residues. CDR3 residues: CASSEQGAKLTNYGYTF. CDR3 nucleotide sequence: TGTGCCAGCAGCGAACAGGGGGCGAAGTTGACGAACTATGGCTACACCTTC.

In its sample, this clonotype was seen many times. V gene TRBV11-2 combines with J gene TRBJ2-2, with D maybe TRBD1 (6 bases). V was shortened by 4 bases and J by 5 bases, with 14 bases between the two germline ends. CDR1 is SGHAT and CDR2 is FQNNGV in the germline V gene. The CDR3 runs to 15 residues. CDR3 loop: CASSSSHRETGELFF. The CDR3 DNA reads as TGTGCCAGCAGCTCATCCCACAGGGAAACCGGGGAGCTGTTTTTT.

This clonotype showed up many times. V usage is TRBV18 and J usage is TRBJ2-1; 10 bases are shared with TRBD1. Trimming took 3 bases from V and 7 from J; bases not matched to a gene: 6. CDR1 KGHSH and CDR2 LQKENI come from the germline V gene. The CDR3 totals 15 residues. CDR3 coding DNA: TGTGCCAGCTCACCGGGACAGGGGAGAGGAAATGAGCAGTTCTTC. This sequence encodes CASSPGQGRGNEQFF. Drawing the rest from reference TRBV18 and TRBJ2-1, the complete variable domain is NAGVMQNPRHLVRRRGQEARLRCSPMKGHSHVYWYRQLPEEGLKFMVYLQKENIIDESGMPKERFSAEFPKEGPSILRIQQVVRGDSAAYFCASSPGQGRGNEQFFGPGTRLTVL.

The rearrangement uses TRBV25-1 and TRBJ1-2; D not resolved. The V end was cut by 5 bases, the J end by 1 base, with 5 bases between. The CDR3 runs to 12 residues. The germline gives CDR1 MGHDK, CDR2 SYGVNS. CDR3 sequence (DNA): TGTGCCAGCAGTTACAGTAACTATGGCTACACCTTC. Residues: CASSYSNYGYTF.

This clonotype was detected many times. This chain's CDR3 is CASSDYRGYLTYEQYF. Here the CDR3 DNA reads TGTGCCAGCAGTGACTACAGGGGGTATTTGACCTACGAGCAGTACTTC. The V and J genes are TRBV25-1 and TRBJ2-7, with 8 nucleotides matching TRBD1. CDR1 and CDR2 from the germline V gene are MGHDK and SYGVNS. The CDR3 is 16 amino acids. Trimming took 3 bases from V and 2 from J; bases not matched to a gene: 9.

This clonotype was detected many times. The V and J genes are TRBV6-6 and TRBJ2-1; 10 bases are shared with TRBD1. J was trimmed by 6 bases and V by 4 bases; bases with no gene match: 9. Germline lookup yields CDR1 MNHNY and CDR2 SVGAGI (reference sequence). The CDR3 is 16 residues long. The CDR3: CASSWVARTGGNEQFF. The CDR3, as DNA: TGTGCCAGCAGTTGGGTCGCTAGGACAGGGGGCAATGAGCAGTTCTTC.

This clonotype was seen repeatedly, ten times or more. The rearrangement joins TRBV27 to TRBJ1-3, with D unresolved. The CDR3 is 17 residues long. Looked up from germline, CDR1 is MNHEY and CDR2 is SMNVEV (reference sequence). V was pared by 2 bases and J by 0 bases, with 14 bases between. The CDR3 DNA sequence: TGTGCCAGCAGTTTACCCGGACCTGAAGCCTCTGGAAACACCATATATTTT. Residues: CASSLPGPEASGNTIYF.

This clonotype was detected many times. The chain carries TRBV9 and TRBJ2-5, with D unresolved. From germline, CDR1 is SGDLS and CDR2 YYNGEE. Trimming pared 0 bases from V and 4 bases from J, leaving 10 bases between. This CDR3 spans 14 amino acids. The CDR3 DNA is TGTGCCAGCAGCGTAGAGAGTTCTGGAGAGACCCAGTACTTC. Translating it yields CASSVESSGETQYF.

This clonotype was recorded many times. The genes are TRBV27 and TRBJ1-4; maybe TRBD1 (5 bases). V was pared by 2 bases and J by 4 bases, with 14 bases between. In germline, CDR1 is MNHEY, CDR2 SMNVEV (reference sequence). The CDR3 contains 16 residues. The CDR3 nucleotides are TGTGCCAGCAGTTTACAGGGTACAGCTCTTAATGAAAAACTGTTTTTT. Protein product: CASSLQGTALNEKLFF.

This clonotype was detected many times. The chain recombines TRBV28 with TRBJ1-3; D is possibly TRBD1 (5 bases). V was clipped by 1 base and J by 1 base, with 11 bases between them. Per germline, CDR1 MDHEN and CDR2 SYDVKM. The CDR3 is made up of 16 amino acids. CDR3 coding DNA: TGTGCCAGCAGTTTATTGGGTAGGGGATCTGGAAACACCATATATTTT. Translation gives CASSLLGRGSGNTIYF. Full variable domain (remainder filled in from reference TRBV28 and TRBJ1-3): DVKVTQSSRYLVKRTGEKVFLECVQDMDHENMFWYRQDPGLGLRLIYFSYDVKMKEKGDIPEGYSVSREKKERFSLILESASTNQTSMYLCASSLLGRGSGNTIYFGEGSWLTVV.

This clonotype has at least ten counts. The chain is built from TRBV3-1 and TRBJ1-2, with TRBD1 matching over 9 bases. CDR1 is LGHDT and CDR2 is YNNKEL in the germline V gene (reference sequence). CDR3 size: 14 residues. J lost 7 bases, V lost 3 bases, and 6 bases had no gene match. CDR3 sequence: CASSHRQGESGYTF. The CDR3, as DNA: TGTGCCAGCAGCCACCGACAGGGGGAAAGTGGCTACACCTTC.

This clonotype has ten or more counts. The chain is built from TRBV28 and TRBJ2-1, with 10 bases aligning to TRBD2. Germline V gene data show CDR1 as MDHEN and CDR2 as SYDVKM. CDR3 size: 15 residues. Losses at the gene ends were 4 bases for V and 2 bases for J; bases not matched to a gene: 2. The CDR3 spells CASSSGLATYNEQFF. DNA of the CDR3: TGTGCCAGCAGTTCGGGACTAGCGACCTACAATGAGCAGTTCTTC. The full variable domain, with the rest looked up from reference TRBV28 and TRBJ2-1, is DVKVTQSSRYLVKRTGEKVFLECVQDMDHENMFWYRQDPGLGLRLIYFSYDVKMKEKGDIPEGYSVSREKKERFSLILESASTNQTSMYLCASSSGLATYNEQFFGPGTRLTVL.

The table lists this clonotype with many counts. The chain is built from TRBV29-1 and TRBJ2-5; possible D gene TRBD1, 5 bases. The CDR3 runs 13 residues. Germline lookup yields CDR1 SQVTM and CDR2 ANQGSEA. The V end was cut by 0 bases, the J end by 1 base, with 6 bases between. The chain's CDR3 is CSVEEGAQETQYF. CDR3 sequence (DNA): TGCAGCGTTGAAGAAGGGGCCCAAGAGACCCAGTACTTC.

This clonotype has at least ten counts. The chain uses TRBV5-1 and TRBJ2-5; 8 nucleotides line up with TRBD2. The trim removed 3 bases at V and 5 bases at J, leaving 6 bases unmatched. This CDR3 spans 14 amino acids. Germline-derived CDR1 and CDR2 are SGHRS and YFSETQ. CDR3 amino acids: CASSSRGGLETQYF. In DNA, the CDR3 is TGCGCCAGCAGCTCCCGGGGGGGATTGGAGACCCAGTACTTC.

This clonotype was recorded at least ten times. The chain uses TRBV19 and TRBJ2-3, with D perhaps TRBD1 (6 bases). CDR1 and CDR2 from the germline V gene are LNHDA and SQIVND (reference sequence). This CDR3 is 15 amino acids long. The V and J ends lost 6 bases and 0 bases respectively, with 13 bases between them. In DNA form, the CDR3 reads TGTGCCAGTAGCCCCCGGACAGCGAGCACAGATACGCAGTATTTT. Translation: CASSPRTASTDTQYF. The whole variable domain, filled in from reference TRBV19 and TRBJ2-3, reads DGGITQSPKYLFRKEGQNVTLSCEQNLNHDAMYWYRQDPGQGLRLIYYSQIVNDFQKGDIAEGYSVSREKKESFPLTVTSAQKNPTAFYLCASSPRTASTDTQYFGPGTRLTVL.

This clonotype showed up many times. This CDR3 reads CSVAAGFEAFF. CDR3 DNA: TGCAGCGTCGCGGCCGGTTTTGAAGCTTTCTTT. This chain connects TRBV29-1 to TRBJ1-1; the D is unclear. The CDR3 contains 11 residues. V lost 6 bases and J lost 7, with 12 bases in between. The germline gives CDR1 SQVTM, CDR2 ANQGSEA.

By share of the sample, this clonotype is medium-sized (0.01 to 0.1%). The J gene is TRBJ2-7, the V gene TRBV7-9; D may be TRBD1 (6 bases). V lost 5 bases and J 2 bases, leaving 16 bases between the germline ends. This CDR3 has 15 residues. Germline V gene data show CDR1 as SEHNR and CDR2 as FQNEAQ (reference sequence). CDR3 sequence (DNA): TGTGCCAGCAGCGCGGACAGCGTCAATGCCTACGAGCAGTACTTC. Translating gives CASSADSVNAYEQYF. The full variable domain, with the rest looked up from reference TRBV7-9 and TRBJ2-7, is DTGVSQNPRHKITKRGQNVTFRCDPISEHNRLYWYRQTLGQGPEFLTYFQNEAQLEKSRLLSDRFSAERPKGSFSTLEIQRTEQGDSAMYLCASSADSVNAYEQYFGPGTRLTVT.